The TCR beta chain described here comes from a study of regulatory T cells in long-lasting Graves disease. Time point described: newly diagnosed GD, antithyroid drugs for less than 3 months. RNA from PBMCs was the source of the TCR library. A blood draw put 8 to 10 milliliters of peripheral blood into EDTA tubes. This clonotype came up a few times. What it recognizes is unknown. Trimming removed 5 bases from V and 1 base from J, with 19 bases in between. This CDR3 is built from 16 residues. The germline V gene encodes CDR1 SGHKS and CDR2 YYEKEE (reference sequence). Findings and limits, study-wide: Those with persistent Graves' had less TCR diversity than newly diagnosed patients. There was favoring of TRBV28, TRBJ1-2 and TRBJ2-5 in persistent disease.

Relying on iRepertoire HTBI primers and Arm-PCR of CDR3 regions, the team built TCR beta libraries. A single record per CDR3 protein comes from TCRdb applying MiXCR to the multiplex PCR reads. This sample carries some 410,000 distinct CDR3 sequences, roughly 15% of them seen once, and the ten largest clones take around 10%. The sample also formed part of further work on T cells in Graves' hyperthyroidism and ophthalmopathy. As that report states: The study used the HTBI primer set for a first-round RT-PCR of the TCR CDR3.

Sequencing was performed on peripheral blood mononuclear cells (PBMCs), taken at new diagnosis, from a patient treated with antithyroid drugs. The sequence was collected from a woman aged 30 to 39 with Graves disease. The chain recombines TRBV5-5 with TRBJ2-7, with a possible D match to TRBD1 (5 bases). The CDR3 coding sequence is TGTGCCAGCAGATGGGATTTAGGGGCAAGGTCCTACGAGCAGTACTTC. Its translation: CASRWDLGARSYEQYF.